This TCR beta chain was documented in a study of PD-L1 blockade in urothelial cancer. Time point indicated: peripheral blood 6 weeks after treatment start. Urothelial carcinoma in patients was locally advanced or metastatic. Some clones are missing from TCRdb's copy, which holds only in-frame ones; the method was immunoSEQ multiplex PCR. The sample yields 60,000 to 80,000 clones, 85% to 90% seen once. V dropped 2 bases and J dropped 4; count of bases not matched to a gene: 4. The germline CDR1 and CDR2 sequences are SGHRS and YFSETQ. The length of the CDR3 is 15 residues. This clonotype was obtained from a man aged 60-69 years with urothelial cancer. V is TRBV5-1 and J is TRBJ2-2; TRBD2 agrees at 8 bases. The input for sequencing was PBMCs, taken around atezolizumab (anti-PD-L1) treatment. CDR3 protein: CASSLAGAPTGELFF. CDR3 nucleotide sequence: TGCGCCAGCAGCTTAGCGGGGGCCCCCACCGGGGAGCTGTTTTTT.